Shown below are 13 T cell receptor beta chains from a single sample sequenced in a study of T-cell memory formation after mild COVID-19. TCRdb reanalysed the 5' RACE reads using MiXCR and keeps one entry per CDR3 protein. The table lists approximately 250,000 distinct CDR3 sequences, 15% of them singletons. Sequencing used PBMCs or a T cell subset sorted from them (not recorded which). These receptor sequences come from an adult woman who had mild COVID-19 (a few samples of this study predate the infection). Cell type and time point are not known.

In its sample, this clonotype was seen a few times. The V gene is TRBV20-1, the J gene TRBJ2-7; D is perhaps TRBD1 (6 bases). Between the trimmed V and J ends, which lost 8 bases and 5 bases, there was a span of 22 bases. Per germline, CDR1 DFQATT and CDR2 SNEGSKA (reference sequence). There are 14 residues in the CDR3. The CDR3 DNA sequence: TGCAGTTCACTCCAGGGGATGGTTAGTAACGAGCAGTACTTC. Translating it yields CSSLQGMVSNEQYF.

This clonotype was counted only a few times. The gene calls are TRBV3-1 and TRBJ2-2; D is unclear. Germline assignment: CDR1 LGHDT and CDR2 YNNKEL (reference sequence). The CDR3 has 15 amino acids. The V end was cut by 1 base, the J end by 7 bases, with 13 bases between. The CDR3 reads CASSQVWITGGELFF. The CDR3 region has the DNA TGTGCCAGCAGCCAAGTATGGATTACGGGCGGGGAGCTGTTTTTT.

The gene calls are TRBV7-2 and TRBJ2-7; 7 bases align to TRBD2. From germline, CDR1 is SGHTA and CDR2 FQGNSA. Trimming cost V 3 bases and J 2 bases; bases outside gene matches: 7. This CDR3 has 15 amino acids. The chain's CDR3 is CASSFSPSGAYEQYF. DNA for the CDR3: TGTGCCAGCAGCTTTTCCCCCAGCGGGGCCTACGAGCAGTACTTC. Based on the CDR3 plus reference TRBV7-2 and TRBJ2-7, the full variable domain is GAGVSQSPSNKVTEKGKDVELRCDPISGHTALYWYRQSLGQGLEFLIYFQGNSAPDKSGLPSDRFSAERTGGSVSTLTIQRTQQEDSAVYLCASSFSPSGAYEQYFGPGTRLTVT.

The J gene is TRBJ1-5, the V gene TRBV24-1, with D maybe TRBD1 (5 bases). Between the trimmed V and J ends, which lost 10 bases and 4 bases, there was a span of 13 bases. This CDR3 region has 13 residues. Germline V gene data show CDR1 as KGHDR and CDR2 as SFDVKD. The CDR3 sequence: CATSRDGNQPQHF. For the CDR3, the DNA is TGTGCCACGTCTCGGGACGGAAATCAGCCCCAGCATTTT.

This clonotype was counted only a few times. The chain is built from TRBV7-9 and TRBJ2-3; D uncertain. The length of the CDR3 is 12 residues. CDR1 and CDR2 from the germline V gene are SEHNR and FQNEAQ (reference sequence). V was pared by 1 base and J by 7 bases, with 6 bases between. CDR3 nucleotide sequence: TGTGCCAGCAGCTTAGATACGAATACGCAGTATTTT. It specifies CASSLDTNTQYF.

This clonotype was observed a few times. The rearrangement links TRBV24-1 to TRBJ2-3, with D possibly being TRBD1 (6 bases). V shed 5 bases and J shed 1 base, with 18 bases lying between them. The germline V gene has CDR1 KGHDR and CDR2 SFDVKD. The CDR3 loop spans 17 amino acids. The CDR3 DNA is TGTGCCACCAGTGCCCAACAGGGTATGGGTGGCACAGATACGCAGTATTTT. Its protein product is CATSAQQGMGGTDTQYF.

Many counts were recorded for this clonotype. J is TRBJ2-1 and V is TRBV9; D may be TRBD2 (6 bases). The CDR3 covers 14 residues. Trimming took off 1 base at V and 4 bases at J, with 9 bases between the two ends. Germline lookup yields CDR1 SGDLS and CDR2 YYNGEE. The CDR3 is CASSVHGGYNEQFF. CDR3 nucleotides: TGTGCCAGCAGCGTACACGGGGGTTACAATGAGCAGTTCTTC.

The genes are TRBV7-2 and TRBJ1-5; D unclear. V was clipped by 1 base and J by 2 bases, with 9 bases between them. Germline values: CDR1 SGHTA, CDR2 FQGNSA. This CDR3 contains 15 residues. The CDR3 DNA sequence: TGTGCCAGCAGCTTAGGTGGGTTGCGCAATCAGCCCCAGCATTTT. Translating it yields CASSLGGLRNQPQHF.

In its sample, this clonotype was seen a few times. The chain has TRBV20-1 and TRBJ2-1; D tentatively fits TRBD1 or TRBD2 (6 bases each). The CDR3 runs to 13 residues. Trimming removed 2 bases at V and 2 bases at J, with 7 bases between. Germline lookup yields CDR1 DFQATT and CDR2 SNEGSKA (reference sequence). In nucleotides, the CDR3 is TGCAGTGCTAGACGGGGGCCCTACAATGAGCAGTTCTTC. It translates to CSARRGPYNEQFF.

The gene calls are TRBV18 and TRBJ1-1, with no clear D. V was clipped by 0 bases and J by 4 bases, with 15 bases between them. The CDR3 extends over 16 amino acids. Germline V gene data show CDR1 as KGHSH and CDR2 as LQKENI. This CDR3 reads CASSPPVRALGTEAFF. DNA for the CDR3: TGTGCCAGCTCACCACCGGTTAGGGCCCTGGGCACTGAAGCTTTCTTT. Complete variable domain (other parts from reference TRBV18 and TRBJ1-1): NAGVMQNPRHLVRRRGQEARLRCSPMKGHSHVYWYRQLPEEGLKFMVYLQKENIIDESGMPKERFSAEFPKEGPSILRIQQVVRGDSAAYFCASSPPVRALGTEAFFGQGTRLTVV.

The V and J genes are TRBV4-2 and TRBJ1-3; D unclear. CDR3 length equals 16 residues. Germline V gene data show CDR1 as LGHNA and CDR2 as YNFKEQ. The V and J ends lost 0 bases and 4 bases respectively, with 13 bases between them. CDR3 sequence reads: CASSQDQSGSGNTIYF. For the CDR3, the DNA is TGTGCCAGCAGCCAAGATCAGTCAGGTTCAGGAAACACCATATATTTT.

This clonotype showed up just a few times. The chain carries TRBV7-2 and TRBJ2-1; the match to TRBD1 covers 10 bases. CDR1 and CDR2 (germline): SGHTA, FQGNSA. The trim removed 2 bases at V and 4 bases at J, leaving 5 bases unmatched. The CDR3 has 16 residues. Written as DNA, the CDR3 is TGTGCCAGCAGCTTAATTGGGACAGGGGCTTACAATGAGCAGTTCTTC. Residues: CASSLIGTGAYNEQFF. Full variable domain (missing parts from reference TRBV7-2 and TRBJ2-1): GAGVSQSPSNKVTEKGKDVELRCDPISGHTALYWYRQSLGQGLEFLIYFQGNSAPDKSGLPSDRFSAERTGGSVSTLTIQRTQQEDSAVYLCASSLIGTGAYNEQFFGPGTRLTVL.

In this sample, this clonotype turned up a few times. This chain uses TRBV10-2 with TRBJ2-1; 7 nucleotides match TRBD2. This CDR3 contains 19 residues. The J segment lost 0 bases and the V segment lost 2 bases, leaving 13 bases of the junction unmatched. Germline CDR1 and CDR2: WSHSY and SAAADI. The CDR3 spells CASSERASGLFSSYNEQFF. The CDR3 DNA follows: TGCGCCAGCAGTGAGAGGGCTAGCGGATTATTTAGCTCCTACAATGAGCAGTTCTTC.